The 25 T cell receptor beta chains reported below all come from one sample, sequenced in a study of control samples from healthy donors and cancer patients. Produced via immunoSEQ multiplex PCR; TCRdb's table is partial and in-frame only. Of tens of thousands of clones listed, roughly 84% were seen once; the top ten hold approximately 2.8%. Sequencing was carried out using PBMCs. These receptors were collected from a woman in her forties or fifties with lung cancer.

V is TRBV19 and J is TRBJ1-3; no definite D call. The germline V and J ends were trimmed by 6 bases and 0 bases, with 15 bases remaining between them. CDR1 is LNHDA, CDR2 SQIVND, per germline (reference sequence). CDR3 length: 16 amino acids. The chain's CDR3 is CASSSAGRSSGNTIYF. DNA for the CDR3: TGTGCCAGTAGCAGCGCAGGCAGGAGCTCTGGAAACACCATATATTTT.

The chain is built from TRBV3-1 (or the pseudogene TRBV3-2) and TRBJ1-2; TRBD1 agrees at 7 bases. The CDR3 is 16 residues long. V lost 1 base, J lost 5 bases, and 10 bases stayed unmatched. Germline CDR1 is LGHDT and CDR2 is YNNKEL (reference sequence). DNA of the CDR3: TGTGCCAGCAGCCAAGGGGAGGGACAGCGAATTTATGGCTACACCTTC. This translates into CASSQGEGQRIYGYTF.

The CDR3 spells CASSDGAPNGYTF. Written as DNA, the CDR3 is TGCGCCAGCAGTGACGGGGCACCCAATGGCTACACCTTC. This chain uses TRBV10-1 with TRBJ1-2, with a tentative D call TRBD1 (5 bases). Trimming took 3 bases from V and 6 from J, leaving 11 bases between them. Per the germline V gene, CDR1 is WNHNN and CDR2 is SYGVQD (reference sequence). The CDR3 loop spans 13 amino acids.

The CDR3 loop reads CASSLVPGEKLFF. DNA for the CDR3: TGCGCCAGCAGCTTGGTGCCGGGGGAAAAACTGTTTTTT. V gene TRBV5-1 combines with J gene TRBJ1-4; D uncertain. Germline assignment: CDR1 SGHRS and CDR2 YFSETQ. The CDR3 consists of 13 residues. V was cut by 0 bases and J by 8 bases, with 8 bases left in between. The full variable domain, rest sourced from reference TRBV5-1 and TRBJ1-4, is KAGVTQTPRYLIKTRGQQVTLSCSPISGHRSVSWYQQTPGQGLQFLFEYFSETQRNKGNFPGRFSGRQFSNSRSEMNVSTLELGDSALYLCASSLVPGEKLFFGSGTQLSVL.

The CDR3 sequence: CASSWGTVGSDTQYF. Written as DNA, the CDR3 is TGTGCCAGCAGCTGGGGGACGGTCGGGTCAGATACGCAGTATTTT. The chain uses TRBV5-5 and TRBJ2-3; D may match TRBD1 or TRBD2 (5 bases each). The CDR3 length is 15 residues. Germline CDR1 reads SGHKS; CDR2 reads YYEKEE (reference sequence). V was cut by 3 bases and J by 4 bases, with 15 bases left in between.

On this clone: This sample also contains other DNA sequences that code for the same CDR3. The genes are TRBV5-1 and TRBJ1-1; D is unclear. Germline V gene data show CDR1 as SGHRS and CDR2 as YFSETQ. The CDR3 runs to 13 residues. V lost 5 bases and J 1 base, leaving 9 bases between the germline ends. CDR3 region: CASRLTGNTEAFF. The CDR3 DNA reads as TGCGCCAGCAGATTAACGGGGAACACTGAAGCTTTCTTT. Combining the CDR3 with reference TRBV5-1 and TRBJ1-1 gives the whole variable domain KAGVTQTPRYLIKTRGQQVTLSCSPISGHRSVSWYQQTPGQGLQFLFEYFSETQRNKGNFPGRFSGRQFSNSRSEMNVSTLELGDSALYLCASRLTGNTEAFFGQGTRLTVV.

V gene TRBV10-3 combines with J gene TRBJ2-1; 8 nucleotides align to TRBD1. Germline values: CDR1 ENHRY, CDR2 SYGVKD. With V trimmed by 7 bases and J by 7 bases, 9 bases remained unmatched. The CDR3 runs to 14 residues. The DNA of the CDR3 is TGTGCCATCAAATTGACGGGACAGGCTAATGAGCAGTTCTTC. Protein product: CAIKLTGQANEQFF.

The chain joins TRBV30 to TRBJ2-1; 7 bases match TRBD1. The CDR3 has 14 amino acids. Germline values: CDR1 GTSNPN, CDR2 SVGIG (reference sequence). J was trimmed by 7 bases and V by 5 bases; bases with no gene match: 11. CDR3 nucleotide sequence: TGTGCCTGGCAATTGACAGGGTTCGCTAATGAGCAGTTCTTC. This gives the protein CAWQLTGFANEQFF.

The genes are TRBV19 and TRBJ1-5, with 10 bases aligning to TRBD1. This CDR3 comprises 17 residues. Germline V gene lookup returns CDR1 LNHDA and CDR2 SQIVND (reference sequence). J gave up 6 bases and V 5 bases, and 13 bases lay outside the gene matches. This CDR3 is CASSQITGGDRGQPQHF. The CDR3 DNA reads as TGTGCCAGTAGTCAAATCACGGGGGGGGACAGGGGTCAGCCCCAGCATTTT.

This chain connects TRBV11-2 to TRBJ2-1, with D tentatively TRBD1 or TRBD2 (5 bases each). Trimming stripped 4 bases from V and 3 bases from J, with 16 bases between. The CDR3 is made up of 16 amino acids. The V gene's germline CDR1 is SGHAT and CDR2 FQNNGV. CDR3 sequence (DNA): TGTGCCAGCAGCTCCGACACGGGGCCCCACTACAATGAGCAGTTCTTC. Its protein is CASSSDTGPHYNEQFF.

V usage is TRBV7-8 and J usage is TRBJ1-4; D perhaps matches TRBD1 (6 bases). This CDR3 is 15 amino acids long. Trimming stripped 3 bases from V and 3 bases from J, with 11 bases between. CDR1 and CDR2 (germline): SGHVS, FQNEAQ. This CDR3 is CASSFLGQSNEKLFF. The CDR3 nucleotides read TGTGCCAGCAGCTTCCTTGGACAGTCTAATGAAAAACTGTTTTTT.

This chain uses TRBV15 with TRBJ1-2, with D uncertain. This CDR3 spans 20 amino acids. The ends were cut back, 2 bases at V and 7 bases at J, with 32 bases in the middle. CDR1 is LNHNV and CDR2 is YYDKDF in the germline V gene (reference sequence). The CDR3 DNA sequence: TGTGCCACCAGCAGAAAAGGACGCCAACCTTTACCTCTTAACGTAAGTGGCTACACCTTC. This sequence encodes CATSRKGRQPLPLNVSGYTF.

The gene calls are TRBV5-1 and TRBJ2-7, with 9 bases aligning to TRBD1. Looked up from germline, CDR1 is SGHRS and CDR2 is YFSETQ. This CDR3 has 16 amino acids. Trimming removed 4 bases from V and 4 bases from J; junction bases left unmatched: 12. This CDR3 reads CASSLFSQGAQYEQYF. The CDR3 nucleotides are TGCGCCAGCAGCCTCTTTTCACAGGGGGCGCAGTACGAGCAGTACTTC.

This clone was counted a single time. The chain combines TRBV14 with TRBJ2-1; 8 bases are shared with TRBD1. The CDR3 is 16 amino acids. CDR1 SGHDN and CDR2 FVKESK come from the germline V gene. After removal of 1 base from V and 7 bases from J, the junction contained 9 bases not matched to a gene. CDR3 sequence (DNA): TGTGCCAGCAGCCAAGCCGGGACAGGAGGGATGAATGAGCAGTTCTTC. The encoded protein is CASSQAGTGGMNEQFF.

The V gene is TRBV9, the J gene TRBJ1-6; 10 bases match TRBD1. CDR1 and CDR2 from the germline V gene are SGDLS and YYNGEE. The CDR3 extends over 15 amino acids. V shed 3 bases, J shed 6 bases, and the junction held 3 bases outside the gene matches. CDR3 bases: TGTGCCAGCAGCGATCGGACAGGGGGTAATTCACCCCTCCACTTT. Translated: CASSDRTGGNSPLHF.

This sequence joins TRBV9 and TRBJ1-2; TRBD1 might be the D (5 bases). CDR3 length: 13 amino acids. V lost 3 bases and J 0 bases, leaving 6 bases between the germline ends. The germline gives CDR1 SGDLS, CDR2 YYNGEE. The CDR3 DNA sequence: TGTGCCAGCAGCGCGACAGCTAACTATGGCTACACCTTC. This gives the protein CASSATANYGYTF.

The CDR3, as DNA: TGCAGCGGGGACTCTGGGGGTACAGATACGCAGTATTTT. This sequence encodes CSGDSGGTDTQYF. The gene calls are TRBV29-1 and TRBJ2-3, with a possible D match to TRBD2 (6 bases). Germline CDR1 SQVTM, CDR2 ANQGSEA. V was clipped by 7 bases and J by 3 bases, with 14 bases between them. The CDR3 spans 13 residues.

The J gene is TRBJ2-5, the V gene TRBV19, with unresolved D. The V gene's germline CDR1 is LNHDA and CDR2 SQIVND (reference sequence). With 6 bases removed from V and 3 bases from J, the gap between germline ends came to 11 bases. The length of the CDR3 is 13 residues. The CDR3: CASSRSTEETQYF. In nucleotides, the CDR3 is TGTGCCAGTAGCCGCAGTACAGAAGAGACCCAGTACTTC.

This chain connects TRBV30 to TRBJ1-1, with a tentative D call TRBD1 (6 bases). V lost 0 bases and J 6 bases, leaving 14 bases between the germline ends. CDR1 is GTSNPN, CDR2 SVGIG, per germline (reference sequence). The CDR3 length is 14 residues. The CDR3 bases are TGTGCCTGGAGTGTACTAGGGGGTACCGCTGAAGCTTTCTTT. Protein sequence: CAWSVLGGTAEAFF.

J is TRBJ1-2 and V is TRBV7-2; a possible D gene is TRBD1 (5 bases). Trimming shortened V by 5 bases and J by 4 bases, and 11 bases separated the two germline ends. This CDR3 spans 13 amino acids. Germline V gene lookup returns CDR1 SGHTA and CDR2 FQGNSA. In DNA form, the CDR3 reads TGTGCCAGCAGCCTCGGGACGGTCTATGGCTACACCTTC. Protein sequence: CASSLGTVYGYTF.

V gene TRBV7-9 combines with J gene TRBJ2-7, with D tentatively TRBD1 (6 bases). V lost 5 bases and J 3 bases, leaving 14 bases between the germline ends. Germline-derived CDR1 and CDR2 are SEHNR and FQNEAQ (reference sequence). CDR3 length: 14 residues. CDR3 region: CASSPQGDRYEQYF. In DNA, the CDR3 is TGTGCCAGCAGCCCACAGGGCGATCGCTACGAGCAGTACTTC.

The chain employs TRBV9 and TRBJ2-7; D possibly corresponds to TRBD2 (6 bases). V was shortened by 5 bases and J by 0 bases, with 9 bases between the two germline ends. The V gene's germline CDR1 is SGDLS and CDR2 YYNGEE. The length of the CDR3 is 13 residues. CDR3 nucleotide sequence: TGTGCCAGCAGGGGGGAGGCCTCCTACGAGCAGTACTTC. Translated, it gives CASRGEASYEQYF.

The rearrangement links TRBV14 to TRBJ2-7, with D perhaps matching TRBD1 (5 bases). The CDR3 covers 13 residues. In germline, CDR1 is SGHDN, CDR2 FVKESK. V lost 3 bases and J 6 bases, leaving 12 bases between the germline ends. CDR3 DNA sequence: TGTGCCAGCAGCCACCCAGGGTGGGGCGAGCAGTACTTC. Amino acid sequence: CASSHPGWGEQYF.

The chain carries TRBV5-1 and TRBJ1-2; D remains ambiguous. V lost 5 bases to trimming and J lost 5 bases, with 16 bases between them. CDR3 length: 14 amino acids. CDR1 is SGHRS and CDR2 is YFSETQ in the germline V gene. The CDR3 is CASSEAPGGYGYTF. The CDR3 DNA follows: TGCGCCAGCAGTGAGGCCCCGGGCGGATATGGCTACACCTTC.

This sequence joins TRBV4-1 and TRBJ1-2, with 8 bases fitting TRBD1. This CDR3 is built from 14 residues. The J segment lost 8 bases and the V segment lost 2 bases, leaving 7 bases of the junction unmatched. Germline values: CDR1 MGHRA, CDR2 YSYEKL. The CDR3 is CASSQRGQGAGYTF. In DNA form, the CDR3 reads TGCGCCAGCAGCCAAAGAGGGCAGGGGGCCGGCTACACCTTC.